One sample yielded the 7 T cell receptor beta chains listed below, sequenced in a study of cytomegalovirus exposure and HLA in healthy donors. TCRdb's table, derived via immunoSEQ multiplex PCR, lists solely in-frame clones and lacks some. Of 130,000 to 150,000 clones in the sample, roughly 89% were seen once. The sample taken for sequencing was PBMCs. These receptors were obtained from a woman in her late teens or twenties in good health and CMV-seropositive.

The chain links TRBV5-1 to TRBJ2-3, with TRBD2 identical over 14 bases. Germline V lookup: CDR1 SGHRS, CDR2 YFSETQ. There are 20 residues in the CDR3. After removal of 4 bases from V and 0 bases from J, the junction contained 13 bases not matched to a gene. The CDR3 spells CASSPGTSGGFTSSTDTQYF. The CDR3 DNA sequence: TGCGCCAGCAGCCCTGGGACTAGCGGGGGCTTCACTTCTAGCACAGATACGCAGTATTTT.

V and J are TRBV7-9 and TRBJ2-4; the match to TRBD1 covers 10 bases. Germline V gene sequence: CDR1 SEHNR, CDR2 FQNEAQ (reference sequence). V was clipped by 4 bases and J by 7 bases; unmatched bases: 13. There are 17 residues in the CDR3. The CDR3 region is CASSSGGLDRGQNIQYF. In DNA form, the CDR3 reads TGTGCCAGCAGCTCCGGGGGGCTAGACAGGGGGCAGAACATTCAGTACTTC.

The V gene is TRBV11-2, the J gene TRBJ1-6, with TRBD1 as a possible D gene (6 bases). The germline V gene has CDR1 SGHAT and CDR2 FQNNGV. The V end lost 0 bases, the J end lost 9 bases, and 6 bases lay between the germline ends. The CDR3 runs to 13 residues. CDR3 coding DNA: TGTGCCAGCAGCTTAGAACAGGGTTCACCCCTCCACTTT. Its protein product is CASSLEQGSPLHF.

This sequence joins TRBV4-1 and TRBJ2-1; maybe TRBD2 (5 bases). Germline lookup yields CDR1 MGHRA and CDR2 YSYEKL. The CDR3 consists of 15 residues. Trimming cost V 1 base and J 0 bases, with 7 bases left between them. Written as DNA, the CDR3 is TGCGCCAGCAGCCAAGCGACTACCTCCTACAATGAGCAGTTCTTC. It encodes CASSQATTSYNEQFF.

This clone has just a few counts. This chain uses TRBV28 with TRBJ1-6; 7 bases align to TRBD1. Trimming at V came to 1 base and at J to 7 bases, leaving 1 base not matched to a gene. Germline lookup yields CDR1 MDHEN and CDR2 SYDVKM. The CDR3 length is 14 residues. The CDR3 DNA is TGTGCCAGCAGTTTATTGGGACAGAATTCACCCCTCCACTTT. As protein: CASSLLGQNSPLHF.

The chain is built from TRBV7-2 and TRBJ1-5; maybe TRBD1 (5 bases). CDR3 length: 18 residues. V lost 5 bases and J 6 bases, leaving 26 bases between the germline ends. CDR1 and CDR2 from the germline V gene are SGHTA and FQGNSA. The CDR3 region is CASSRNGGGGGRGQPQHF. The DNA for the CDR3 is TGTGCCAGCAGCCGTAACGGGGGAGGTGGGGGTCGGGGTCAGCCCCAGCATTTT.

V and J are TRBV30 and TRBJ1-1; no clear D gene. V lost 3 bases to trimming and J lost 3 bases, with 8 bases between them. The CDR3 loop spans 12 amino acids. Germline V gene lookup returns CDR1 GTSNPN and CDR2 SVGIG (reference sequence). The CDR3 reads CAWRPGYTEAFF. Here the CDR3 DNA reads TGTGCCTGGAGGCCGGGGTACACTGAAGCTTTCTTT.